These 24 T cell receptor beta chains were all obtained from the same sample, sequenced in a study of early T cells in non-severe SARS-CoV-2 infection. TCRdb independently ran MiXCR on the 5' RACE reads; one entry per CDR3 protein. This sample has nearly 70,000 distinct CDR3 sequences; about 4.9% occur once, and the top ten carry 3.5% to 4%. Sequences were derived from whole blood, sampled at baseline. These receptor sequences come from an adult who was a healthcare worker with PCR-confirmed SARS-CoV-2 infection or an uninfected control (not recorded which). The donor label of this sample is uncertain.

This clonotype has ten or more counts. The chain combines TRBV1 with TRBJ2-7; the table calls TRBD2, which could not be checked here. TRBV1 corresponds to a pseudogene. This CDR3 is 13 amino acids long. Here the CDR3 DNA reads TGCACCAGCAGCCAAGGACTAGCGGGGGAGCAGTACTTC. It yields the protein CTSSQGLAGEQYF.

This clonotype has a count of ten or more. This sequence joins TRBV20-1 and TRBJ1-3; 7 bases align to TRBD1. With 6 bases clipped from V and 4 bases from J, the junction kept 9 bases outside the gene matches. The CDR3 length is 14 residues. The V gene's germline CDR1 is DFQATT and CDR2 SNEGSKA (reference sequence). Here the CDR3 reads CSAGDRGRGNTIYF. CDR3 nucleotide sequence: TGCAGTGCGGGAGATAGGGGGCGAGGAAACACCATATATTTT.

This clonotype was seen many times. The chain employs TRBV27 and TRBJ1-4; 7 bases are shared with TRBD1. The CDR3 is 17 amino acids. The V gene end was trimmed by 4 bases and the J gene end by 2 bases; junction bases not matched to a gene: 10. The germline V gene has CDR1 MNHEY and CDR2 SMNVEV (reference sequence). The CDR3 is CASSYLLGGLTNEKLFF. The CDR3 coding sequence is TGTGCCAGCAGTTATCTCCTAGGGGGCCTCACTAATGAAAAACTGTTTTTT. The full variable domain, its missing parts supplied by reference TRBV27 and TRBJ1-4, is EAQVTQNPRYLITVTGKKLTVTCSQNMNHEYMSWYRQDPGLGLRQIYYSMNVEVTDKGDVPEGYKVSRKEKRNFPLILESPSPNQTSLYFCASSYLLGGLTNEKLFFGSGTQLSVL.

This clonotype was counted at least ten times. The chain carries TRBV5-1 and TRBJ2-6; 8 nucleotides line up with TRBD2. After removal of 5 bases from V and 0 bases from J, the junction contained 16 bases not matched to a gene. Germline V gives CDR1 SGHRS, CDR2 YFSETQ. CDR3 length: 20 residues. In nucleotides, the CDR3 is TGCGCCAGCAGTCAATTTACCGGGACTAGAACTAGCTCTGGGGCCAACGTCCTGACTTTC. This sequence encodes CASSQFTGTRTSSGANVLTF.

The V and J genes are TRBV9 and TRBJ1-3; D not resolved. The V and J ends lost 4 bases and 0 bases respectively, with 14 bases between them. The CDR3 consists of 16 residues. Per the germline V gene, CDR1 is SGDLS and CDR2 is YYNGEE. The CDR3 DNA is TGTGCCAGCAGCCCCCGTGACCTGAACTCTGGAAACACCATATATTTT. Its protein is CASSPRDLNSGNTIYF.

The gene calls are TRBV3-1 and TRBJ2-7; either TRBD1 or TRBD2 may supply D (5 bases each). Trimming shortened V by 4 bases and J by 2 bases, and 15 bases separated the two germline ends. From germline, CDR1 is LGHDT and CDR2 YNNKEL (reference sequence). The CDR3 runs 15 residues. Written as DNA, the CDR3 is TGTGCCAGCAGCCCTACCGGGACCGGCACCTACGAGCAGTACTTC. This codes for CASSPTGTGTYEQYF.

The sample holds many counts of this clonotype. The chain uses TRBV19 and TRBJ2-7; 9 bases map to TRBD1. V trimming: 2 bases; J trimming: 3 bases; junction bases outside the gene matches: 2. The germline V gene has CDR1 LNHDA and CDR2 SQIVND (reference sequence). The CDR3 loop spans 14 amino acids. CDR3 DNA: TGTGCCAGTAGTATACCGGGACAGGGCTACGAGCAGTACTTC. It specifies CASSIPGQGYEQYF.

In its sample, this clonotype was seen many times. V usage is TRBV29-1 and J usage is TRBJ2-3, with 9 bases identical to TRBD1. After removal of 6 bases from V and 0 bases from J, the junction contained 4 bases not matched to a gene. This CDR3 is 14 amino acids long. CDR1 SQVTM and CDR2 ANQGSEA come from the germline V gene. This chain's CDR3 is CSVYRGQSTDTQYF. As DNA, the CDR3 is TGCAGCGTCTACAGGGGGCAGAGCACAGATACGCAGTATTTT.

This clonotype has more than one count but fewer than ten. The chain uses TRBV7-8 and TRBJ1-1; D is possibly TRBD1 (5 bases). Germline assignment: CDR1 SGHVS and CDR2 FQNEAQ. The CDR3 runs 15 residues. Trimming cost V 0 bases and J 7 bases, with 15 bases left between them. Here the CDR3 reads CASSLARSTALEAFF. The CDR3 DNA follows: TGTGCCAGCAGCTTAGCGCGATCGACAGCACTTGAAGCTTTCTTT.

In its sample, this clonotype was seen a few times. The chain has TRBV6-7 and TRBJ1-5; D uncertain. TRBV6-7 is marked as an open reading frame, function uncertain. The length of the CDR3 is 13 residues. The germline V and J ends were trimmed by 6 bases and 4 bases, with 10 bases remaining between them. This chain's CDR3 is CASSHRENQPQHF. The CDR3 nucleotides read TGTGCCAGCAGCCACCGGGAAAATCAGCCCCAGCATTTT.

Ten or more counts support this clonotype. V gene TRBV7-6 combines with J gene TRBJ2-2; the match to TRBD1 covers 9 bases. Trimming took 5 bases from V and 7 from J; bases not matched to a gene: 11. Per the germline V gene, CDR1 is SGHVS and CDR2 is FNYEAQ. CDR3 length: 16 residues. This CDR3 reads CASSISGTGMIGELFF. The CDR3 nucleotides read TGTGCCAGCAGCATATCCGGGACAGGGATGATCGGGGAGCTGTTTTTT. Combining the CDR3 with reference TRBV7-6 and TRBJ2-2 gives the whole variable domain GAGVSQSPRYKVTKRGQDVALRCDPISGHVSLYWYRQALGQGPEFLTYFNYEAQQDKSGLPNDRFSAERPEGSISTLTIQRTEQRDSAMYRCASSISGTGMIGELFFGEGSRLTVL.

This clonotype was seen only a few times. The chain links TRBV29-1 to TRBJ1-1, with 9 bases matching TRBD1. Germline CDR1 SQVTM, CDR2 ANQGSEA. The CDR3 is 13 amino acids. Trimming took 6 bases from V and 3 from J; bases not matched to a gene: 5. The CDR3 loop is CSVGDRAYTEAFF. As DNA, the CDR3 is TGCAGCGTCGGGGACAGGGCTTACACTGAAGCTTTCTTT.

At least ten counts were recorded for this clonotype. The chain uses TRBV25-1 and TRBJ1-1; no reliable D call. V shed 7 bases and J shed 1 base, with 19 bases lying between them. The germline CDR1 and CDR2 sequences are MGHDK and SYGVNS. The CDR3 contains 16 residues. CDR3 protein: CASTPELPQTNTEAFF. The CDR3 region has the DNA TGTGCCAGCACCCCCGAGCTCCCGCAGACGAACACTGAAGCTTTCTTT.

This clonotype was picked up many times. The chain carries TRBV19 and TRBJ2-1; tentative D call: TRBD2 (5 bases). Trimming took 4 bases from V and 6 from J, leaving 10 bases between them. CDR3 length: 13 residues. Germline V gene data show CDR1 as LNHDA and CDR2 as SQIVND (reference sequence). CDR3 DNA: TGTGCCAGTAGTACCGGGGTAGCCAATGAGCAGTTCTTC. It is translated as CASSTGVANEQFF. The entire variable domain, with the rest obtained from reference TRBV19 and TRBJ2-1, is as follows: DGGITQSPKYLFRKEGQNVTLSCEQNLNHDAMYWYRQDPGQGLRLIYYSQIVNDFQKGDIAEGYSVSREKKESFPLTVTSAQKNPTAFYLCASSTGVANEQFFGPGTRLTVL.

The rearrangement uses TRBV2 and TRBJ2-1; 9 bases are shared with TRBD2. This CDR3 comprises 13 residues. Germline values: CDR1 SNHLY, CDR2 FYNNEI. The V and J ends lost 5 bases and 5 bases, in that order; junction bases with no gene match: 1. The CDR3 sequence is CASSQRGDNEQFF. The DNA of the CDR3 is TGTGCCAGCAGTCAGCGGGGGGACAATGAGCAGTTCTTC.

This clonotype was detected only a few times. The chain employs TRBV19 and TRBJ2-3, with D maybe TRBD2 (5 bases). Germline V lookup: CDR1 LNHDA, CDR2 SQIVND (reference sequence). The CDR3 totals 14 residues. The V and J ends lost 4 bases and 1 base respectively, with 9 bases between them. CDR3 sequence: CASSRQEGTDTQYF. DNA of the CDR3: TGTGCCAGTAGTAGGCAGGAGGGCACAGATACGCAGTATTTT.

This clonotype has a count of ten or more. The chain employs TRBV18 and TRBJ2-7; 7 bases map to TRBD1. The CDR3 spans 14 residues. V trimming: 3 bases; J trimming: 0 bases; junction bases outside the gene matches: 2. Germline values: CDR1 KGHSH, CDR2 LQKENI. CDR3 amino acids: CASSPGQSSYEQYF. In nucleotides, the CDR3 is TGTGCCAGCTCACCGGGACAGAGCTCCTACGAGCAGTACTTC.

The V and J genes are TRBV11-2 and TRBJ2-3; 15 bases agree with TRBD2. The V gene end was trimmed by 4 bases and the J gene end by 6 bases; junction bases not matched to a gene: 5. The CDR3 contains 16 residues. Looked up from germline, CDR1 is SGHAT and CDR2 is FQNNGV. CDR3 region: CASSSGTSGGYDTQYF. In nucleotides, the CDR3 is TGTGCCAGCAGCTCCGGGACTAGCGGGGGGTATGATACGCAGTATTTT.

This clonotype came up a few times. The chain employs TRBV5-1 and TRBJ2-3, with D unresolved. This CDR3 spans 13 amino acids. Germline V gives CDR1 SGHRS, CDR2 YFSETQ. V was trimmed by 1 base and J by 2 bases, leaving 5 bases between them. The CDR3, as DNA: TGCGCCAGCAGCTTGACTCCCACAGATACGCAGTATTTT. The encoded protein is CASSLTPTDTQYF.

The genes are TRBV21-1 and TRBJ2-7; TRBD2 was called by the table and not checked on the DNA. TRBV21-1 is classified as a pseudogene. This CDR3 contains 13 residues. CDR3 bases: TGTGCCAGCAGCAAAGACAGGGAGGGGGAGCAGTACTTC. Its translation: CASSKDREGEQYF.

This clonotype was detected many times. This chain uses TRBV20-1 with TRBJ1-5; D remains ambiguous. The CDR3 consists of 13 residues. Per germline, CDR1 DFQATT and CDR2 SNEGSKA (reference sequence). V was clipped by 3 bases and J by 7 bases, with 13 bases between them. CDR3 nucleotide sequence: TGCAGTGCTAGCGACCTTGGAGGCCAGCCCCAGCATTTT. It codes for CSASDLGGQPQHF.

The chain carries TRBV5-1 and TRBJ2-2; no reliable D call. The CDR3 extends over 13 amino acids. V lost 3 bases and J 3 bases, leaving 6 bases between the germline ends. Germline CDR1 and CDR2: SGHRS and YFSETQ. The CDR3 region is CASSWFDTGELFF. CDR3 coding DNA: TGCGCCAGCAGCTGGTTCGACACCGGGGAGCTGTTTTTT.

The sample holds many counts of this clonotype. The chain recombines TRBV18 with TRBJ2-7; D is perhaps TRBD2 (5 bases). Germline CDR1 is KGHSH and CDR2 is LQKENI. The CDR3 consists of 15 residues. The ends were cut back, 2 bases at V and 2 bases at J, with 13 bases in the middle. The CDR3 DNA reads TGTGCCAGCTCACCAGGACGGGGTCCTACCTACGAGCAGTACTTC. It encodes CASSPGRGPTYEQYF.

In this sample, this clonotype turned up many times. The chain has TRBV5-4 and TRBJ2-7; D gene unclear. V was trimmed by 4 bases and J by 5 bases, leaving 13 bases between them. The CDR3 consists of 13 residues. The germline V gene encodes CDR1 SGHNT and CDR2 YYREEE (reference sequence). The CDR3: CASSLLVDNEQYF. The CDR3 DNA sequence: TGTGCCAGCAGCCTCCTGGTGGATAACGAGCAGTACTTC.